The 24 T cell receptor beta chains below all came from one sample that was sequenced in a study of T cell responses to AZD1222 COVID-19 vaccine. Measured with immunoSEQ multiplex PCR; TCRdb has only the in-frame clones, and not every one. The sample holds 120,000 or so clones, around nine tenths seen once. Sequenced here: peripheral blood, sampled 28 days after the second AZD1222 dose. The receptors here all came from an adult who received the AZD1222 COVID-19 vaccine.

The CDR3 DNA reads TGTGCCAGCAGCTTAGTCGGGACAGACTATGGCTACACCTTC. It is translated as CASSLVGTDYGYTF. V is TRBV7-3 and J is TRBJ1-2; TRBD1 matches at 7 bases. J lost 3 bases, V lost 2 bases, and 3 bases had no gene match. Germline CDR1 and CDR2: SGHTA and FQGTGA. The CDR3 spans 14 residues.

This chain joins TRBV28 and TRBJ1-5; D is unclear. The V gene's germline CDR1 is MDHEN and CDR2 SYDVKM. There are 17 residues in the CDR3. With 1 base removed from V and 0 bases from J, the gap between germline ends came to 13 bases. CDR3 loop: CASSLYGPENSNQPQHF. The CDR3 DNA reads TGTGCCAGCAGTTTATACGGCCCGGAGAATAGCAATCAGCCCCAGCATTTT.

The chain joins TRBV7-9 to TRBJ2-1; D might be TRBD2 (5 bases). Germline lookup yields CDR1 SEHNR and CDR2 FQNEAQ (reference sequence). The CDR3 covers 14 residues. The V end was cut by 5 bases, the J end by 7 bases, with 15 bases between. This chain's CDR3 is CASSRGAGLNEQFF. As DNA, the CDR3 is TGTGCCAGCAGCCGGGGTGCGGGCTTAAATGAGCAGTTCTTC. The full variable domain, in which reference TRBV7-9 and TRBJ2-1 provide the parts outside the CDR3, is DTGVSQNPRHKITKRGQNVTFRCDPISEHNRLYWYRQTLGQGPEFLTYFQNEAQLEKSRLLSDRFSAERPKGSFSTLEIQRTEQGDSAMYLCASSRGAGLNEQFFGPGTRLTVL.

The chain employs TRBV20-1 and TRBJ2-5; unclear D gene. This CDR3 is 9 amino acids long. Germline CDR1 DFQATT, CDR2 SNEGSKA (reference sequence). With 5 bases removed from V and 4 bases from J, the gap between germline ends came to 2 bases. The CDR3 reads CSALETQYF. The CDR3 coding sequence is TGCAGTGCTTTAGAGACCCAGTACTTC.

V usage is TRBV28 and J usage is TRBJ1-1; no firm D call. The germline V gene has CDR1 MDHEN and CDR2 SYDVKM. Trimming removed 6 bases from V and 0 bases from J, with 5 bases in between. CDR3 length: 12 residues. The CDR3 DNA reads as TGTGCCAGCAGGTCAGTGAACACTGAAGCTTTCTTT. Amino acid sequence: CASRSVNTEAFF. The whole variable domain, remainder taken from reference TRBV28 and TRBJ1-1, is DVKVTQSSRYLVKRTGEKVFLECVQDMDHENMFWYRQDPGLGLRLIYFSYDVKMKEKGDIPEGYSVSREKKERFSLILESASTNQTSMYLCASRSVNTEAFFGQGTRLTVV.

The CDR3 DNA reads TGTGCCAGCAGCTTAGATTCTCGGAGCGGGGGAAGCTCCTACAATGAGCAGTTCTTC. As protein: CASSLDSRSGGSSYNEQFF. This chain connects TRBV11-2 to TRBJ2-1; TRBD2 aligns across 8 bases. The CDR3 covers 19 residues. With V trimmed by 0 bases and J by 0 bases, 10 bases remained unmatched. Germline assignment: CDR1 SGHAT and CDR2 FQNNGV.

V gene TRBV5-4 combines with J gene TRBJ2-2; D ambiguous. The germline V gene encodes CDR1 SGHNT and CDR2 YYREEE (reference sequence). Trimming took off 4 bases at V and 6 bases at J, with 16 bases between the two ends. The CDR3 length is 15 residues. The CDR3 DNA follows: TGTGCCAGCAGCCGACGGGCCCGGAGCGCCGGGGAGCTGTTTTTT. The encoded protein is CASSRRARSAGELFF.

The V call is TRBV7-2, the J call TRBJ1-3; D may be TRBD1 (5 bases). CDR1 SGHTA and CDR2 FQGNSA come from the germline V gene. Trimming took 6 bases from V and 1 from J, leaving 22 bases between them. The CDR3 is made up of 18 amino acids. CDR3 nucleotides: TGTGCCAGCAGTCTTCGTCCCGGGACGCCGGATTCTGGAAACACCATATATTTT. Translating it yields CASSLRPGTPDSGNTIYF.

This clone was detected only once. The CDR3 nucleotides read TGCAGCGTTGCGGAGTATCAGATGAACACTGAAGCTTTCTTT. Its translation: CSVAEYQMNTEAFF. This chain joins TRBV29-1 and TRBJ1-1; D ambiguous. CDR3 length: 14 amino acids. The V gene's germline CDR1 is SQVTM and CDR2 ANQGSEA. V was trimmed by 4 bases and J by 0 bases, leaving 12 bases between them.

The CDR3 loop is CASSLMGHPGEQYF. The CDR3 DNA reads as TGTGCCAGCAGCTTGATGGGACACCCTGGGGAGCAGTACTTC. The rearrangement uses TRBV5-5 and TRBJ2-7; tentatively, D is TRBD1 (6 bases). CDR1 and CDR2 (germline): SGHKS, YYEKEE (reference sequence). With 1 base removed from V and 7 bases from J, the gap between germline ends came to 15 bases. This CDR3 contains 14 residues.

The DNA of the CDR3 is TGTGCCAGCAGCCCCCGGGACCGCACAGATACGCAGTATTTT. Residues: CASSPRDRTDTQYF. V and J are TRBV9 and TRBJ2-3, with D perhaps given as TRBD1 or TRBD2 (5 bases each). V was cut by 4 bases and J by 1 base, with 10 bases left in between. The CDR3 contains 14 residues. Germline-derived CDR1 and CDR2 are SGDLS and YYNGEE.

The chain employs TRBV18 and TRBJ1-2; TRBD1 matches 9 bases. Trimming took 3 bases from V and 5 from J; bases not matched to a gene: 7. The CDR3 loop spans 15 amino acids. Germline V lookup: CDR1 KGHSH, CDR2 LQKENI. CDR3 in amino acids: CASSPGQGPAYGYTF. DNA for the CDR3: TGTGCCAGCTCACCGGGACAGGGCCCCGCTTATGGCTACACCTTC.

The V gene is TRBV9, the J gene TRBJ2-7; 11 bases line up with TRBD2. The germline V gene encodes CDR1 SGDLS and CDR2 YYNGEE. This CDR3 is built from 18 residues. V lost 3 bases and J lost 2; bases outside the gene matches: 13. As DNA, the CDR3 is TGTGCCAGCAGCGCCCTTCCAATACTAGCGGGGGAACCCTACGAGCAGTACTTC. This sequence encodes CASSALPILAGEPYEQYF.

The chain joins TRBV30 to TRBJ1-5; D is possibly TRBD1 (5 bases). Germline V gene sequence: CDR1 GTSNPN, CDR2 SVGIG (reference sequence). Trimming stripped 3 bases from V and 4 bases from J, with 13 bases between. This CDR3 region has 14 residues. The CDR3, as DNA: TGTGCCTGGAGCTTAGGGGCAGGTAATCAGCCCCAGCATTTT. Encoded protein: CAWSLGAGNQPQHF. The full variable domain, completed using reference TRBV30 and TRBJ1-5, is SQTIHQWPATLVQPVGSPLSLECTVEGTSNPNLYWYRQAAGRGLQLLFYSVGIGQISSEVPQNLSASRPQDRQFILSSKKLLLSDSGFYLCAWSLGAGNQPQHFGDGTRLSIL.

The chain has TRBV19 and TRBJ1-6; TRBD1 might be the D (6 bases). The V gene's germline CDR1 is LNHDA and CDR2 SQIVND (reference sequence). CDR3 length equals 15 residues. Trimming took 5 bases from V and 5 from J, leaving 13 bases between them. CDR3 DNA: TGTGCCAGTAGTGGATACAGGGAAAATAATTCACCCCTCCACTTT. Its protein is CASSGYRENNSPLHF.

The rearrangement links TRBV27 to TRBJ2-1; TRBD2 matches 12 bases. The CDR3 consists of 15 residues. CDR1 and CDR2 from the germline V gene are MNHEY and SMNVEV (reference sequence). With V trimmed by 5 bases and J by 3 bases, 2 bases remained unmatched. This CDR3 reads CASSEGLAGYNEQFF. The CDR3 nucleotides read TGTGCCAGCAGTGAGGGACTAGCGGGCTACAATGAGCAGTTCTTC.

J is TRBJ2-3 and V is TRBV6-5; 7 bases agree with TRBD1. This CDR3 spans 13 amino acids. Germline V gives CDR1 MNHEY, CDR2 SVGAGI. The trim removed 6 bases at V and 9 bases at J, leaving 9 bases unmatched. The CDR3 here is CASSPTGPITQYF. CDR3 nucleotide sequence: TGTGCCAGCAGCCCGACAGGGCCGATCACGCAGTATTTT.

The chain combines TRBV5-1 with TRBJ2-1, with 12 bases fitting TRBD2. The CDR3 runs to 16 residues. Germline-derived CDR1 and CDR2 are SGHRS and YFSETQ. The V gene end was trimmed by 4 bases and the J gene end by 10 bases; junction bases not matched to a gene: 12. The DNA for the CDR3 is TGCGCCAGCAGCGTACCCGGACTAGCGGGAAAGGCCGAGCAGTTCTTC. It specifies CASSVPGLAGKAEQFF.

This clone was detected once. CDR3 coding DNA: TGTGCCAGTACCCATTTGGGGGTTGTAGGTGTTGCCCAGCATTTT. Translating it yields CASTHLGVVGVAQHF. The chain couples TRBV19 to TRBJ1-5, with a weak D call TRBD1 (5 bases). This CDR3 spans 15 amino acids. Trimming stripped 7 bases from V and 11 bases from J, with 24 bases between. Germline V gene sequence: CDR1 LNHDA, CDR2 SQIVND (reference sequence). Full variable domain (missing parts from reference TRBV19 and TRBJ1-5): DGGITQSPKYLFRKEGQNVTLSCEQNLNHDAMYWYRQDPGQGLRLIYYSQIVNDFQKGDIAEGYSVSREKKESFPLTVTSAQKNPTAFYLCASTHLGVVGVAQHFGDGTRLSIL.

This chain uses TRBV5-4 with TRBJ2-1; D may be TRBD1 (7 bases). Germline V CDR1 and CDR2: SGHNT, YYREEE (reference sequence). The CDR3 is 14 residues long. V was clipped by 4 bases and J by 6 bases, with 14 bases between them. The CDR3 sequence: CASSGGGRGNEQFF. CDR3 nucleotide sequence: TGTGCCAGCAGCGGAGGGGGCCGGGGCAATGAGCAGTTCTTC.

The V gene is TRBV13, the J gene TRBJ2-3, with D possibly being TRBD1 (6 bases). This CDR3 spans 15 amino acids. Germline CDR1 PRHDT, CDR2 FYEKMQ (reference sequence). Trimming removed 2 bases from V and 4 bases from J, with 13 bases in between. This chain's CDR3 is CASSLRPGAPDTQYF. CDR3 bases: TGTGCCAGCAGCTTACGGCCAGGGGCACCAGATACGCAGTATTTT. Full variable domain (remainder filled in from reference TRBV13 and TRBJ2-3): AAGVIQSPRHLIKEKRETATLKCYPIPRHDTVYWYQQGPGQDPQFLISFYEKMQSDKGSIPDRFSAQQFSDYHSELNMSSLELGDSALYFCASSLRPGAPDTQYFGPGTRLTVL.

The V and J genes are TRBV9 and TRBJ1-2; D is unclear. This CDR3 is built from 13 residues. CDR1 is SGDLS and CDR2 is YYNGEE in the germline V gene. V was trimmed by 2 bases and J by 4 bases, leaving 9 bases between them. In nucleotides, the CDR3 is TGTGCCAGCAGCGTCCCGGGGATCTATGGCTACACCTTC. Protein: CASSVPGIYGYTF.

Here the CDR3 reads CASSLGAGTVRQYF. DNA for the CDR3: TGTGCCAGCAGCCTTGGGGCAGGAACGGTACGGCAGTACTTC. The chain links TRBV14 to TRBJ2-7; perhaps TRBD1 as D (5 bases). CDR1 and CDR2 (germline): SGHDN, FVKESK. Trimming took off 4 bases at V and 9 bases at J, with 19 bases between the two ends. CDR3 length equals 14 residues.

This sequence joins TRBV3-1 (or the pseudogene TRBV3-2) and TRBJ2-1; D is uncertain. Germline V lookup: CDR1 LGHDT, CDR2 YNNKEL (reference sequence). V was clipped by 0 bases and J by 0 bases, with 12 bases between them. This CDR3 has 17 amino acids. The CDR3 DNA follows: TGTGCCAGCAGCCAAGATCCAGCCTCGAGCTCCTACAATGAGCAGTTCTTC. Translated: CASSQDPASSSYNEQFF.